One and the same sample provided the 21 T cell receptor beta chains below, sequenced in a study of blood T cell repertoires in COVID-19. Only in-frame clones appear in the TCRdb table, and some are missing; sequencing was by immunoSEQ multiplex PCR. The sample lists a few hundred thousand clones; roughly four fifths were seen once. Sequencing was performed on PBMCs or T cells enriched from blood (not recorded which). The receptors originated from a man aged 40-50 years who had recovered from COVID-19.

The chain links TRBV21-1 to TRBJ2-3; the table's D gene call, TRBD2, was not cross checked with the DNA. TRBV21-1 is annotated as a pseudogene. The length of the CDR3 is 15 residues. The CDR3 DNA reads TGTGCCAGCAGCAAGGGGACTAGTGGCACAGATACGCAGTATTTT. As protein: CASSKGTSGTDTQYF.

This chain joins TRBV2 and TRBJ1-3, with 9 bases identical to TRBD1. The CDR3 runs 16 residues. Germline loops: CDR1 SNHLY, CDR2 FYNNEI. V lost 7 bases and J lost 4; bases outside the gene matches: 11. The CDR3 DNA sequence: TGTGCCAGCACCAAAACTGGGACAGGGACGGGAAACACCATATATTTT. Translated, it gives CASTKTGTGTGNTIYF.

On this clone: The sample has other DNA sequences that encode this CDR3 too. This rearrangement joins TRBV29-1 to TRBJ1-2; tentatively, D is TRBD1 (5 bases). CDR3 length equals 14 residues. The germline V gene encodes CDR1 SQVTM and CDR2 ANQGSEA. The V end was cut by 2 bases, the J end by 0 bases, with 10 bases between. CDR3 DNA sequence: TGCAGCGTTGAAACGGGGGGAGCTAACTATGGCTACACCTTC. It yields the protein CSVETGGANYGYTF.

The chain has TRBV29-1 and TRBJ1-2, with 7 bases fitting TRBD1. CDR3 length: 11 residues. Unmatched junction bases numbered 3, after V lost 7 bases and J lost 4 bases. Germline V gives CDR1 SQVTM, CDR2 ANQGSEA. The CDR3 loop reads CSGGDSYGYTF. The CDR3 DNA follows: TGCAGCGGGGGGGACAGCTATGGCTACACCTTC.

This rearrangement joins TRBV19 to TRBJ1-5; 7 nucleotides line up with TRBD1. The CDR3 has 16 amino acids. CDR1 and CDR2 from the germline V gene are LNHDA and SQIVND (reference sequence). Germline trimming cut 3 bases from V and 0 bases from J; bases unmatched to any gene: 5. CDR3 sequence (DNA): TGTGCCAGTAGTATCGGCAGGGGGTATAGCAATCAGCCCCAGCATTTT. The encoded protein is CASSIGRGYSNQPQHF. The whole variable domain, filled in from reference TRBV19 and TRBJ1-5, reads DGGITQSPKYLFRKEGQNVTLSCEQNLNHDAMYWYRQDPGQGLRLIYYSQIVNDFQKGDIAEGYSVSREKKESFPLTVTSAQKNPTAFYLCASSIGRGYSNQPQHFGDGTRLSIL.

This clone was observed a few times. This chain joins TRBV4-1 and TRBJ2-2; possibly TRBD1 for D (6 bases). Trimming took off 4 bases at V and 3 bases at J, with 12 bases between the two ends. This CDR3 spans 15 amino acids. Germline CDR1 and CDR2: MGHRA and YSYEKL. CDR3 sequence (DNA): TGCGCCAGCAGCCCCTGGGGGCAGTACACCGGGGAGCTGTTTTTT. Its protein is CASSPWGQYTGELFF.

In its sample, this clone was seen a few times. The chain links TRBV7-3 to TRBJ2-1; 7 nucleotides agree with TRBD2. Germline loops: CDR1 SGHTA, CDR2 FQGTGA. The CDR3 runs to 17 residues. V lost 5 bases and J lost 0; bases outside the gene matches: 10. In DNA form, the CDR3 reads TGTGCCAGCAGCCGAAGCCTAGCGGCCTTCTCCTACAATGAGCAGTTCTTC. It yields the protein CASSRSLAAFSYNEQFF.

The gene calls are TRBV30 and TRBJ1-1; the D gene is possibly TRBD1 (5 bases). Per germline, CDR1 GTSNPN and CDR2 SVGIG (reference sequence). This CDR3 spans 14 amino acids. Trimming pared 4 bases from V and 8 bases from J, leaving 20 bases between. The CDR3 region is CAWTHGPGTREAFF. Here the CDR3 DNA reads TGTGCCTGGACCCACGGCCCCGGGACTCGAGAAGCTTTCTTT.

The CDR3 DNA reads as TGTGCCAGCAGTGGGCCCGCAGGCCCCTCTGGCGAGCAGTACTTC. Its translation: CASSGPAGPSGEQYF. The rearrangement links TRBV2 to TRBJ2-7; D gene ambiguous. Germline V CDR1 and CDR2: SNHLY, FYNNEI. Trimming took 4 bases from V and 6 from J, leaving 19 bases between them. The CDR3 runs to 15 residues. Full variable domain (remainder filled in from reference TRBV2 and TRBJ2-7): EPEVTQTPSHQVTQMGQEVILRCVPISNHLYFYWYRQILGQKVEFLVSFYNNEISEKSEIFDDQFSVERPDGSNFTLKIRSTKLEDSAMYFCASSGPAGPSGEQYFGPGTRLTVT.

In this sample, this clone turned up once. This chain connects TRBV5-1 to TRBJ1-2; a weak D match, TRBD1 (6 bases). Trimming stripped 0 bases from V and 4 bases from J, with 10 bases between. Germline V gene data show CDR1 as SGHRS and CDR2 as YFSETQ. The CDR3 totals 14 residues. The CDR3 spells CASSLGGPVYGYTF. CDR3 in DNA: TGCGCCAGCAGCTTGGGGGGGCCGGTCTATGGCTACACCTTC.

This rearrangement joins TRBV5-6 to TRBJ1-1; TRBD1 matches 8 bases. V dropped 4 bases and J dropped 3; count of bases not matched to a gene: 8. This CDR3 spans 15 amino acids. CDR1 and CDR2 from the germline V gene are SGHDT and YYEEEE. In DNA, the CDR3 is TGTGCCAGCAGCCCTGACAGGGGTTATGACACTGAAGCTTTCTTT. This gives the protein CASSPDRGYDTEAFF. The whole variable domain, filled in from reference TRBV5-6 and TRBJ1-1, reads DAGVTQSPTHLIKTRGQQVTLRCSPKSGHDTVSWYQQALGQGPQFIFQYYEEEERQRGNFPDRFSGHQFPNYSSELNVNALLLGDSALYLCASSPDRGYDTEAFFGQGTRLTVV.

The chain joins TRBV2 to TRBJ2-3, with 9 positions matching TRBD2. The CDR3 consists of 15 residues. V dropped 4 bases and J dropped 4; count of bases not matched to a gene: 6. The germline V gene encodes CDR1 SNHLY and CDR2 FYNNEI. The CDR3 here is CASSAWRGGADTQYF. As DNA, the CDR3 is TGTGCCAGCAGTGCGTGGCGGGGGGGCGCAGATACGCAGTATTTT.

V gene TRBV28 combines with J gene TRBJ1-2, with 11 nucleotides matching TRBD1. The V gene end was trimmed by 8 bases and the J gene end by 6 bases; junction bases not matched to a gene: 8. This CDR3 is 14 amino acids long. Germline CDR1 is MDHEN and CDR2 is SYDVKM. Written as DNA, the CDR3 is TGTGCCAGCTTCATTCAGGGACAGGGGGATGGCTACACCTTC. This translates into CASFIQGQGDGYTF.

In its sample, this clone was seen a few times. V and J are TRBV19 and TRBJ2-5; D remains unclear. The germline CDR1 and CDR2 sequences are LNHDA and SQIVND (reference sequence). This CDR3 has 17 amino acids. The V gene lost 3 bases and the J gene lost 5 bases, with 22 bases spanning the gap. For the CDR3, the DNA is TGTGCCAGTAGTATGGCCCCCGGGTCCGTGGTTGGGGAGACCCAGTACTTC. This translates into CASSMAPGSVVGETQYF.

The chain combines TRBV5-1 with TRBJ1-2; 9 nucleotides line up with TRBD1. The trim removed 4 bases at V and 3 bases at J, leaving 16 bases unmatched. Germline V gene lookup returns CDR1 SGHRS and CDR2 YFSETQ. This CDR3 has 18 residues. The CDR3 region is CASSLNPSGTGSDYGYTF. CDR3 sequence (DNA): TGCGCCAGCAGCCTGAACCCCTCTGGGACAGGGTCTGACTATGGCTACACCTTC.

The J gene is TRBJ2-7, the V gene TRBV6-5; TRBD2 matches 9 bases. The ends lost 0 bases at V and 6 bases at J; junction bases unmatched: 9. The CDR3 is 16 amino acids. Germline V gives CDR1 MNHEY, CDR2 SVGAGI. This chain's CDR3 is CASSYSWVAGDGEQYF. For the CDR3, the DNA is TGTGCCAGCAGTTACTCCTGGGTAGCGGGGGATGGCGAGCAGTACTTC.

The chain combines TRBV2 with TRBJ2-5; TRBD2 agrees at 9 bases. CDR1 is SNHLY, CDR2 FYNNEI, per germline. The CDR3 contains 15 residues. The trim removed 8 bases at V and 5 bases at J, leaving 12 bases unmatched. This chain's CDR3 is CASPGGSGRMETQYF. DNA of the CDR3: TGTGCCAGCCCCGGGGGTAGCGGGAGAATGGAGACCCAGTACTTC.

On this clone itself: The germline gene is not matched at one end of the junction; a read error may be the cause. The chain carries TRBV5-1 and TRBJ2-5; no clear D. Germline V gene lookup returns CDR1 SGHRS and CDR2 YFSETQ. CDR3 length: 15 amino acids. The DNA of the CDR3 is TGCGCCAGCACCTTGTCTCCAGGAAAACAAGAGACCCAGTACTTC. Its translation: CASTLSPGKQETQYF.

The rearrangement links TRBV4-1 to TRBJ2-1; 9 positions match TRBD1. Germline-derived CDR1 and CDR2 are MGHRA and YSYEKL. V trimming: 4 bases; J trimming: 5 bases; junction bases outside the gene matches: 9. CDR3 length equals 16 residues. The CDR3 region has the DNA TGCGCCAGCAGCCTCCCCCCGGGACAGGGAGACAATGAGCAGTTCTTC. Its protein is CASSLPPGQGDNEQFF.

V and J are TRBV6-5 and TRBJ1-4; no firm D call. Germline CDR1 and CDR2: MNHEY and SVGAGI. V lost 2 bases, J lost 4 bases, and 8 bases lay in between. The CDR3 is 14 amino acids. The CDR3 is CASSYGGFNEKLFF. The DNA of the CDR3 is TGTGCCAGCAGTTACGGAGGGTTTAATGAAAAACTGTTTTTT.

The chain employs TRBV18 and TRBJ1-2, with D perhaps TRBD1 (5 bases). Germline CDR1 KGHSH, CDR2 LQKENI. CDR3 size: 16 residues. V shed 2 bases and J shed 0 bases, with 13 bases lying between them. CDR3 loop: CASSPTTDIANYGYTF. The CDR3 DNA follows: TGTGCCAGCTCACCAACCACGGACATAGCTAACTATGGCTACACCTTC.